Each of the 21 T cell receptor beta chains below was sequenced from the same sample in a study of technical replicates of blood from a few donors. Profiled with immunoSEQ multiplex PCR; TCRdb holds only in-frame clones, not every one. The sample contains under 65,000 clones, 92% of which appear only once. The sequenced sample was PBMCs. The receptor set was obtained from a human donor in good health. Some clones in this sample may be carry-over from other donors' samples.

This chain uses TRBV5-4 with TRBJ2-4; 12 nucleotides agree with TRBD2. Trimming at V came to 0 bases and at J to 3 bases, leaving 1 base not matched to a gene. This CDR3 is built from 16 residues. CDR1 and CDR2 (germline): SGHNT, YYREEE (reference sequence). The chain's CDR3 is CASSLGLAGDKNIQYF. The CDR3 nucleotides are TGTGCCAGCAGCTTGGGACTAGCGGGGGACAAAAACATTCAGTACTTC.

This rearrangement joins TRBV5-1 to TRBJ2-7, with 9 nucleotides matching TRBD1. The germline CDR1 and CDR2 sequences are SGHRS and YFSETQ. The trim removed 4 bases at V and 3 bases at J, leaving 8 bases unmatched. This CDR3 has 15 residues. The CDR3 spells CASSRLTGGDYEQYF. The CDR3 nucleotides read TGCGCCAGCAGCCGCCTCACAGGGGGCGACTACGAGCAGTACTTC.

The chain has TRBV5-6 and TRBJ2-7, with 8 bases fitting TRBD2. The CDR3 consists of 14 residues. Germline CDR1 SGHDT, CDR2 YYEEEE. V lost 5 bases, J lost 2 bases, and 6 bases stayed unmatched. The CDR3 DNA is TGTGCCAGCAGTTTAGCGGGACTGCCCTACGAGCAGTACTTC. Translation: CASSLAGLPYEQYF.

The chain combines TRBV7-8 with TRBJ2-7; D unclear. The length of the CDR3 is 12 residues. V was trimmed by 5 bases and J by 0 bases, leaving 5 bases between them. CDR1 SGHVS and CDR2 FQNEAQ come from the germline V gene. As DNA, the CDR3 is TGTGCCAGCAGCCGGAGCTCCTACGAGCAGTACTTC. Translation: CASSRSSYEQYF.

The chain carries TRBV14 and TRBJ2-3; 10 bases agree with TRBD2. The CDR3 is 17 residues long. Germline CDR1 SGHDN, CDR2 FVKESK. Germline trimming cut 0 bases from V and 3 bases from J; bases unmatched to any gene: 6. CDR3 sequence (DNA): TGTGCCAGCAGCCAAGAGCCACTAGCGGGGCCGACAGATACGCAGTATTTT. It is translated as CASSQEPLAGPTDTQYF. The entire variable domain, with the rest obtained from reference TRBV14 and TRBJ2-3, is as follows: EAGVTQFPSHSVIEKGQTVTLRCDPISGHDNLYWYRRVMGKEIKFLLHFVKESKQDESGMPNNRFLAERTGGTYSTLKVQPAELEDSGVYFCASSQEPLAGPTDTQYFGPGTRLTVL.

The rearrangement uses TRBV7-7 and TRBJ2-5; 7 bases agree with TRBD2. From germline, CDR1 is SSHAT and CDR2 FNYEAQ (reference sequence). The CDR3 totals 16 residues. After removal of 1 base from V and 5 bases from J, the junction contained 10 bases not matched to a gene. DNA for the CDR3: TGTGCCAGCAGCTTAGATGGGGGACTATCAAGGGAGACCCAGTACTTC. Translating it yields CASSLDGGLSRETQYF.

The chain uses TRBV6-4 and TRBJ1-1; no clear D. This CDR3 has 13 residues. Per germline, CDR1 MRHNA and CDR2 SNTAGT. Trimming took 6 bases from V and 6 from J, leaving 14 bases between them. The CDR3 DNA is TGTGCCAGCAGGCCGGAGGTGGGGTCTGAAGCTTTCTTT. Translation gives CASRPEVGSEAFF.

CDR3 DNA: TGTGCCAGCAGAGGGGGGGCGGCTAATGAAAAACTGTTTTTT. This encodes CASRGGAANEKLFF. The chain couples TRBV7-6 to TRBJ1-4; the D gene is possibly TRBD1 (6 bases). This CDR3 spans 14 amino acids. Trimming removed 6 bases at V and 3 bases at J, with 11 bases between. CDR1 is SGHVS, CDR2 FNYEAQ, per germline.

The rearrangement links TRBV5-4 to TRBJ1-2; 8 bases fit TRBD1. Germline V gene data show CDR1 as SGHNT and CDR2 as YYREEE (reference sequence). With V trimmed by 5 bases and J by 2 bases, 5 bases remained unmatched. The CDR3 runs 14 residues. The CDR3 is CASRRDRLNYGYTF. DNA of the CDR3: TGTGCCAGCAGGCGGGACAGGCTGAACTATGGCTACACCTTC. Full variable domain (remainder filled in from reference TRBV5-4 and TRBJ1-2): ETGVTQSPTHLIKTRGQQVTLRCSSQSGHNTVSWYQQALGQGPQFIFQYYREEENGRGNFPPRFSGLQFPNYSSELNVNALELDDSALYLCASRRDRLNYGYTFGSGTRLTVV.

The genes are TRBV7-9 and TRBJ2-3; 7 positions match TRBD1. The trim removed 5 bases at V and 1 base at J, leaving 9 bases unmatched. The CDR3 runs 16 residues. From germline, CDR1 is SEHNR and CDR2 FQNEAQ (reference sequence). CDR3 bases: TGTGCCAGCAGCCCGCAGGGGGTCAGGGGCACAGATACGCAGTATTTT. Encoded protein: CASSPQGVRGTDTQYF.

The rearrangement uses TRBV15 and TRBJ2-7; D is ambiguous. The germline V gene encodes CDR1 LNHNV and CDR2 YYDKDF (reference sequence). The CDR3 has 17 amino acids. V was cut by 0 bases and J by 0 bases, with 15 bases left in between. CDR3 loop: CATSRDSTSRSSYEQYF. In DNA, the CDR3 is TGTGCCACCAGCAGAGATTCTACTTCCAGGTCCTCCTACGAGCAGTACTTC. Full variable domain (outside the CDR3, taken from reference TRBV15 and TRBJ2-7): DAMVIQNPRYQVTQFGKPVTLSCSQTLNHNVMYWYQQKSSQAPKLLFHYYDKDFNNEADTPDNFQSRRPNTSFCFLDIRSPGLGDTAMYLCATSRDSTSRSSYEQYFGPGTRLTVT.

Written as DNA, the CDR3 is TGCGCCAGCAGTGAGTCAGCGGGAGAGGGCAATGAGCAGTTCTTC. Translated, it gives CASSESAGEGNEQFF. The chain uses TRBV10-2 and TRBJ2-1; 8 bases line up with TRBD2. V was clipped by 0 bases and J by 6 bases; unmatched bases: 4. Germline CDR1 WSHSY, CDR2 SAAADI. The CDR3 is 15 amino acids.

This chain connects TRBV4-3 to TRBJ2-3; the D is unclear. Germline V gives CDR1 LGHNA, CDR2 YSLEER. V lost 0 bases to trimming and J lost 6 bases, with 16 bases between them. There are 16 residues in the CDR3. The CDR3 region is CASSQDATPTFDTQYF. In nucleotides, the CDR3 is TGCGCCAGCAGCCAAGACGCGACTCCCACCTTCGATACGCAGTATTTT.

This rearrangement joins TRBV30 to TRBJ1-4; TRBD1 agrees at 7 bases. Germline lookup yields CDR1 GTSNPN and CDR2 SVGIG (reference sequence). The V and J ends lost 7 bases and 4 bases, in that order; junction bases with no gene match: 6. This CDR3 spans 13 amino acids. In nucleotides, the CDR3 is TGTGCCTCCCAGGGACAGCTTAATGAAAAACTGTTTTTT. Translated, it gives CASQGQLNEKLFF.

In its sample, this clone was seen a few times. The CDR3 here is CASSLGLAGGRSGANVLTF. CDR3 sequence (DNA): TGTGCCAGCAGCTTGGGACTAGCGGGGGGCCGCTCTGGGGCCAACGTCCTGACTTTC. J is TRBJ2-6 and V is TRBV5-4; 13 bases fit TRBD2. The length of the CDR3 is 19 residues. CDR1 and CDR2 from the germline V gene are SGHNT and YYREEE (reference sequence). With 0 bases clipped from V and 0 bases from J, the junction kept 3 bases outside the gene matches.

Written as DNA, the CDR3 is TGCGCCAGCAGCTGGGGACAGGGAGGCACAGATACGCAGTATTTT. This codes for CASSWGQGGTDTQYF. This chain joins TRBV5-1 and TRBJ2-3; 9 positions match TRBD1. The V and J ends lost 3 bases and 1 base, in that order; junction bases with no gene match: 3. This CDR3 region has 15 residues. Germline CDR1 and CDR2: SGHRS and YFSETQ.

This clone was detected only once. The CDR3 here is CASSQSRSYNEQFF. Written as DNA, the CDR3 is TGCGCCAGCAGTCAAAGCAGGTCCTACAATGAGCAGTTCTTC. The chain uses TRBV23-1 and TRBJ2-1; D unresolved. Being an ORF, TRBV23-1 has a function that is uncertain. This CDR3 spans 14 amino acids. The ends were cut back, 2 bases at V and 1 base at J, with 6 bases in the middle.

J is TRBJ2-2 and V is TRBV2, with 9 bases matching TRBD2. V dropped 6 bases and J dropped 7; count of bases not matched to a gene: 9. The CDR3 spans 15 residues. Germline V CDR1 and CDR2: SNHLY, FYNNEI. The CDR3 coding sequence is TGTGCCAGCAGCTGGTTAGCGGGGGATATCGGGGAGCTGTTTTTT. Encoded protein: CASSWLAGDIGELFF.

The J gene is TRBJ2-7, the V gene TRBV6-5, with 9 bases fitting TRBD2. The CDR3 is 15 residues long. V gave up 5 bases and J gave up 2 bases; unmatched junction bases: 7. Germline values: CDR1 MNHEY, CDR2 SVGAGI. The CDR3: CASSGGRGPPYEQYF. DNA for the CDR3: TGTGCCAGCAGTGGCGGGAGGGGGCCCCCCTACGAGCAGTACTTC.

The V call is TRBV2, the J call TRBJ1-5; D unclear. Trimming cost V 4 bases and J 5 bases, with 9 bases left between them. The V gene's germline CDR1 is SNHLY and CDR2 FYNNEI. This CDR3 comprises 13 residues. CDR3 sequence: CASSVGIDQPQHF. DNA for the CDR3: TGTGCCAGCAGTGTTGGCATTGATCAGCCCCAGCATTTT. The whole variable domain, filled in from reference TRBV2 and TRBJ1-5, reads EPEVTQTPSHQVTQMGQEVILRCVPISNHLYFYWYRQILGQKVEFLVSFYNNEISEKSEIFDDQFSVERPDGSNFTLKIRSTKLEDSAMYFCASSVGIDQPQHFGDGTRLSIL.

V gene TRBV5-1 combines with J gene TRBJ1-4; the D gene is possibly TRBD1 (5 bases). CDR3 length equals 17 residues. V was clipped by 0 bases and J by 0 bases, with 12 bases between them. Germline assignment: CDR1 SGHRS and CDR2 YFSETQ. CDR3 sequence reads: CASSLAHGGATNEKLFF. The CDR3 DNA reads as TGCGCCAGCAGCTTGGCCCACGGGGGAGCAACTAATGAAAAACTGTTTTTT.